Listed below are T cell receptor beta chains from one sample, sequenced in a study of T cell repertoires in cytomegalovirus infection. Each CDR3 protein gets one entry after TCRdb re-called the reads with MiXCR. The table records hundreds of thousands of distinct CDR3 sequences, approximately 25% of them present only once. The sample consisted of CD8+ T cells from PBMCs. All receptors come from a human donor in good health (CMV status not recorded). Some clones in this sample may be carry-over from other donors' samples. The CDR3 runs from the conserved cysteine through the conserved F or W. D genes are given only for firm matches. For some rows the clone size is stated as once, few or many, or as a class when expanded; others skip it.

d_gene	v_gene	j_gene	abundance	CDR3aa	CDR3nt
-	TRBV29-1	TRBJ1-2	few	CSVEDSQGFYGYTF	TGCAGCGTTGAAGATTCCCAGGGATTCTATGGCTACACCTTC
-	TRBV19	TRBJ2-2	few	CASSSQEDTGELFF	TGTGCCAGTAGTAGCCAGGAAGACACCGGGGAGCTGTTTTTT
-	TRBV6-2/TRBV6-3	TRBJ2-2	-	CASSYPGPKNTGELFF	TGTGCCAGCAGTTACCCGGGACCAAAGAACACCGGGGAGCTGTTTTTT
-	TRBV7-6	TRBJ2-3	many	CASSLERQLPDTQYF	TGTGCCAGCAGCTTAGAGAGGCAGCTTCCAGATACGCAGTATTTT
-	TRBV28	TRBJ1-2	many	CASSSGYTYGYTF	TGTGCCAGCAGCTCTGGCTATACATATGGCTACACCTTC
TRBD2	TRBV27	TRBJ2-3	-	CASNSGGPWAQYF	TGTGCCAGCAATTCGGGGGGACCTTGGGCGCAGTATTTT
-	TRBV28	TRBJ1-1	-	CASRLLNTEAFF	TGTGCCAGCAGGCTACTGAACACTGAAGCTTTCTTT
TRBD2	TRBV6-4	TRBJ2-3	-	CASSDNGGTPDTQYF	TGTGCCAGCAGTGACAACGGGGGGACCCCAGATACGCAGTATTTT
TRBD1	TRBV7-6	TRBJ2-7	many	CASSSLTGELNEQYF	TGTGCCAGCAGCTCCTTGACAGGGGAATTGAACGAGCAGTACTTC
TRBD2	TRBV28	TRBJ2-1	many	CASSLLAGALYNEQFF	TGTGCCAGCAGTTTACTAGCGGGGGCCTTGTACAATGAGCAGTTCTTC
-	TRBV27	TRBJ1-2	many	CASRMGGANYGYTF	TGTGCCAGCAGAATGGGGGGAGCTAACTATGGCTACACCTTC
-	TRBV27	TRBJ1-5	-	CANSLGSSNQPQHF	TGTGCCAACAGTTTAGGGAGTAGCAATCAGCCCCAGCATTTT
-	TRBV6-5	TRBJ2-3	-	CASRSDSTTDTQYF	TGTGCCAGCAGGTCTGACTCAACCACAGATACGCAGTATTTT
TRBD1	TRBV20-1	TRBJ1-2	-	CSALIGTGFYGYTF	TGCAGTGCACTGATCGGGACAGGGTTCTATGGCTACACCTTC
-	TRBV6-2/TRBV6-3	TRBJ2-6	few	CASRTQVSGANVLTF	TGTGCCAGCAGAACACAAGTCTCTGGGGCCAACGTCCTGACTTTC
-	TRBV2	TRBJ2-1	few	CASIRLDEQFF	TGTGCCAGCATTAGGCTCGATGAGCAGTTCTTC
-	TRBV7-6	TRBJ2-1	many	CASSHRDHNEQFF	TGTGCCAGCAGTCACAGGGACCACAATGAGCAGTTCTTC
TRBD2	TRBV2	TRBJ2-2	-	CAITGLAGTGELFF	TGTGCCATTACGGGACTAGCGGGCACCGGGGAGCTGTTTTTT
-	TRBV9	TRBJ2-7	-	CASSVASQPYEQYF	TGTGCCAGCAGCGTAGCCAGTCAACCCTACGAGCAGTACTTC
-	TRBV28	TRBJ2-5	few	CASSVTVYQETQYF	TGTGCCAGCAGTGTCACAGTGTACCAAGAGACCCAGTACTTC
TRBD1	TRBV28	TRBJ1-5	-	CVSSPTGTERPQHF	TGTGTCAGCAGCCCGACCGGGACAGAGAGGCCCCAGCATTTT
-	TRBV4-1	TRBJ2-7	-	CASSQEPPGAYEQYF	TGCGCCAGCAGCCAAGAACCCCCCGGGGCCTACGAGCAGTACTTC
TRBD2	TRBV20-1	TRBJ2-2	-	CSARPGLAGGLHTGELFF	TGCAGTGCTAGGCCGGGACTAGCGGGGGGTTTGCACACCGGGGAGCTGTTTTTT
-	TRBV6-5	TRBJ2-2	-	CASSYLITNTGELFF	TGTGCCAGCAGTTACCTTATAACGAACACCGGGGAGCTGTTTTTT
-	TRBV11-2	TRBJ1-4	-	CASSLCPGATNEKLFF	TGTGCCAGCAGCTTATGCCCGGGGGCGACTAATGAAAAACTGTTTTTT
TRBD1	TRBV7-9	TRBJ1-1	-	CASSFTGQGVTEAFF	TGTGCCAGCAGCTTTACCGGACAGGGGGTAACTGAAGCTTTCTTT